This T cell receptor beta chain comes out of a study of shared clonotypes between healthy human individuals. Findings and caveats of the study: Blood alone was sampled, and tissue repertoires likely differ. In a handful of donors, around 5% of naive CD4 clonotypes appeared in common.

Data came from immunoSEQ multiplex PCR; TCRdb stores just in-frame clones and leaves some out. The sample comprises almost 700,000 clones, 90% to 95% of which are singletons, and approximately 25% rests with the top ten. Comments on this clone: The antigen is not known.

This CDR3 is 16 amino acids long. The germline CDR1 and CDR2 sequences are MDHEN and SYDVKM. The ends lost 7 bases at V and 2 bases at J; junction bases unmatched: 11. Cells designated naive CD8 were CD45RO-negative and were positively selected for CCR7, with terminally differentiated effector memory CD45RA+ cells excluded. Adult donors, all healthy and HIV-negative, had no recent acute infections or vaccinations. The chain couples TRBV28 to TRBJ2-3, with TRBD2 identical over 8 bases. The receptor comes from a young man in good health. The sample taken for sequencing was naive CD8+ T cells sorted from blood. The CDR3 DNA sequence: TGTGCCAGCACCATAGGACCTAGCGGGTTCACAGATACGCAGTATTTT. Amino acid sequence: CASTIGPSGFTDTQYF.